Following are 17 T cell receptor beta chains from one sample sequenced in a study of circulating and synovial CD4+ cells in juvenile arthritis. Sequencing used immunoSEQ multiplex PCR; TCRdb keeps in-frame clones, though not all of them. The table has fewer than 40,000 clones, about 95% seen once. Sequencing used CD4+ T cells from blood. These receptors were taken from a human donor with juvenile idiopathic arthritis.

This clone is a singleton in its sample. This rearrangement joins TRBV19 to TRBJ1-1; TRBD1 aligns across 9 bases. Germline-derived CDR1 and CDR2 are LNHDA and SQIVND (reference sequence). The CDR3 is made up of 13 amino acids. With V trimmed by 5 bases and J by 7 bases, 5 bases remained unmatched. CDR3 region: CASSPDRGLEAFF. The CDR3 DNA follows: TGTGCCAGTAGTCCGGACAGGGGCCTTGAAGCTTTCTTT.

The genes are TRBV7-2 and TRBJ2-7; tentative D call: TRBD2 (6 bases). V was pared by 2 bases and J by 7 bases, with 15 bases between. Germline CDR1 and CDR2: SGHTA and FQGNSA. The CDR3 extends over 14 amino acids. Written as DNA, the CDR3 is TGTGCCAGCAGCTTATTAACAGGTGGGGGGGAGCAGTACTTC. Protein product: CASSLLTGGGEQYF.

This sequence joins TRBV6-1 and TRBJ1-2; TRBD1 might be the D (5 bases). This CDR3 is built from 14 residues. Germline CDR1 reads MNHNS; CDR2 reads SASEGT. Trimming took 3 bases from V and 4 from J, leaving 12 bases between them. CDR3 protein: CASSEPRAIYGYTF. CDR3 DNA sequence: TGTGCCAGCAGTGAGCCCAGGGCGATCTATGGCTACACCTTC.

The gene calls are TRBV6-5 and TRBJ1-6; 8 nucleotides align to TRBD1. The ends lost 5 bases at V and 5 bases at J; junction bases unmatched: 2. The CDR3 loop spans 14 amino acids. Germline V gene sequence: CDR1 MNHEY, CDR2 SVGAGI. The CDR3 DNA is TGTGCCAGCAGTGTGACAGGGGATAATTCACCCCTCCACTTT. Its protein product is CASSVTGDNSPLHF.

The chain has TRBV11-3 and TRBJ1-1; 7 bases map to TRBD1. CDR1 SGHNT and CDR2 YENEEA come from the germline V gene. This CDR3 has 12 amino acids. With 5 bases clipped from V and 7 bases from J, the junction kept 4 bases outside the gene matches. CDR3 sequence: CASSLQGDEAFF. In nucleotides, the CDR3 is TGTGCCAGCAGCCTCCAGGGGGATGAAGCTTTCTTT.

The rearrangement joins TRBV20-1 to TRBJ1-2; maybe TRBD1 (5 bases). The germline V gene has CDR1 DFQATT and CDR2 SNEGSKA (reference sequence). The CDR3 spans 11 residues. V was trimmed by 7 bases and J by 3 bases, leaving 9 bases between them. CDR3 in DNA: TGCAGTGGGACACTACACTATGGCTACACCTTC. Its protein product is CSGTLHYGYTF.

This rearrangement joins TRBV4-1 to TRBJ2-7, with D possibly matching TRBD1 (6 bases). Germline V gives CDR1 MGHRA, CDR2 YSYEKL. This CDR3 is 15 amino acids long. V lost 1 base and J lost 0, with 10 bases in between. The CDR3: CASSQGGLTSYEQYF. The CDR3 coding sequence is TGCGCCAGCAGCCAAGGGGGGCTAACCTCCTACGAGCAGTACTTC.

This clone was recorded a few times. The J gene is TRBJ1-3, the V gene TRBV5-3, with TRBD1 as a possible D gene (5 bases). TRBV5-3 is an ORF, and what it does is uncertain. Trimming cost V 1 base and J 15 bases, with 14 bases left between them. The CDR3 contains 12 residues. For the CDR3, the DNA is TGTGCCAGAAGCTTGACAGCCGGGACTGGATATTTT. It codes for CARSLTAGTGYF.

Points on this clone: The junction shows a germline mismatch at one end, possibly a read error. The same CDR3 arises from other DNA sequences in this sample as well. V gene TRBV27 combines with J gene TRBJ1-6; D might be TRBD1 (5 bases). This CDR3 is 15 amino acids long. Germline loops: CDR1 MNHEY, CDR2 SMNVEV (reference sequence). The CDR3 nucleotides are TGTGCCAGAACTGACAGTGCTTCCTATAATTCCCCCCTCCACTTT. Its protein product is CARTDSASYNSPLHF.

This CDR3 is CASSYSTTGRETQYF. In nucleotides, the CDR3 is TGTGCCAGCAGTTACTCGACTACGGGAAGAGAGACCCAGTACTTC. V and J are TRBV6-5 and TRBJ2-5, with D perhaps matching TRBD2 (5 bases). The V gene's germline CDR1 is MNHEY and CDR2 SVGAGI. The CDR3 runs 15 residues. Deletions cut 0 bases from V and 4 bases from J, with 12 bases between.

The rearrangement links TRBV5-4 to TRBJ2-7; 10 nucleotides agree with TRBD1. CDR1 SGHNT and CDR2 YYREEE come from the germline V gene (reference sequence). The junction had 8 bases not matched to a gene; V was cut back by 4 bases and J by 4 bases. The CDR3 has 15 residues. For the CDR3, the DNA is TGTGCCAGCAGCGCCACGGGACAGGGGATGTACGAGCAGTACTTC. Amino acid sequence: CASSATGQGMYEQYF.

The rearrangement links TRBV5-1 to TRBJ2-5, with D possibly TRBD2 on 6 matching bases. This CDR3 contains 15 residues. CDR1 is SGHRS and CDR2 is YFSETQ in the germline V gene. The V gene lost 4 bases and the J gene lost 4 bases, with 17 bases spanning the gap. The DNA for the CDR3 is TGCGCCAGCAGCCCGGACGGGAGTACCCGAGAGACCCAGTACTTC. Translated: CASSPDGSTRETQYF.

This chain uses TRBV7-9 with TRBJ2-3; 10 bases match TRBD2. The length of the CDR3 is 15 residues. Germline CDR1 is SEHNR and CDR2 is FQNEAQ (reference sequence). V gave up 3 bases and J gave up 3 bases; unmatched junction bases: 3. CDR3 DNA: TGTGCCAGCAGCTTCCCGGGACTAGCGACAGATACGCAGTATTTT. Translation: CASSFPGLATDTQYF.

The CDR3: CASRDITGTVPLGGGYTF. CDR3 sequence (DNA): TGCGCCAGCAGGGATATAACCGGGACAGTGCCATTAGGTGGTGGCTACACCTTC. The chain combines TRBV5-1 with TRBJ1-2; TRBD1 matches at 7 bases. V trimming: 5 bases; J trimming: 7 bases; junction bases outside the gene matches: 23. CDR1 is SGHRS and CDR2 is YFSETQ in the germline V gene. The CDR3 is 18 residues long.

V usage is TRBV19 and J usage is TRBJ2-3, with 8 bases matching TRBD1. V trimming: 4 bases; J trimming: 1 base; junction bases outside the gene matches: 4. The germline V gene has CDR1 LNHDA and CDR2 SQIVND (reference sequence). CDR3 length equals 15 residues. CDR3 nucleotide sequence: TGTGCCAGTAGTACCGGACAGGGTCGCACAGATACGCAGTATTTT. This gives the protein CASSTGQGRTDTQYF.

For this clone: This sample also contains other DNA sequences that code for the same CDR3. J is TRBJ1-6 and V is TRBV4-3; TRBD1 agrees at 7 bases. The CDR3 length is 15 residues. Trimming cost V 4 bases and J 13 bases; bases outside gene matches: 13. Germline V CDR1 and CDR2: LGHNA, YSLEER. The CDR3 protein is CASSLRDSQQSPLHF. The CDR3, as DNA: TGCGCCAGCAGCCTTCGGGACAGCCAGCAGTCCCCCCTCCACTTT.

The V gene is TRBV27, the J gene TRBJ2-1; the D gene is possibly TRBD2 (6 bases). This CDR3 has 15 residues. In germline, CDR1 is MNHEY, CDR2 SMNVEV (reference sequence). Trimming removed 1 base at V and 10 bases at J, with 17 bases between. CDR3 DNA sequence: TGTGCCAGCAGTTTATACGGGACTCAATTTAGCGAGCAGTTCTTC. Its translation is CASSLYGTQFSEQFF.